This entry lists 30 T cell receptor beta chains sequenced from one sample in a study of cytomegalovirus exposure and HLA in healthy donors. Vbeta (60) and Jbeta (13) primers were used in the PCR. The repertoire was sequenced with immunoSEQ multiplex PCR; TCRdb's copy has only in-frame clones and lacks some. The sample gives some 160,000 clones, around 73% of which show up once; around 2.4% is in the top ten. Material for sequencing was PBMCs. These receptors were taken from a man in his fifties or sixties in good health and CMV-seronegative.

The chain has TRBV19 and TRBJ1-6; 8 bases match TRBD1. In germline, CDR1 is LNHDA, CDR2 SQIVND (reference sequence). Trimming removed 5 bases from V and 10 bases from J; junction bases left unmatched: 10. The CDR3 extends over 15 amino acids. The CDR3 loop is CASSSFGQGGSPLHF. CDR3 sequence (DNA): TGTGCCAGTAGTTCTTTCGGACAGGGAGGATCACCCCTCCACTTT.

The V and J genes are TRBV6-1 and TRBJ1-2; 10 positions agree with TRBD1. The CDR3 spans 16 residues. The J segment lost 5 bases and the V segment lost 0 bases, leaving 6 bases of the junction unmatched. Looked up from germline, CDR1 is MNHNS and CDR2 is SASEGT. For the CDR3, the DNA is TGTGCCAGCAGTGAAGCCCTTGCGGGACAGGGGTATGGCTACACCTTC. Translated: CASSEALAGQGYGYTF.

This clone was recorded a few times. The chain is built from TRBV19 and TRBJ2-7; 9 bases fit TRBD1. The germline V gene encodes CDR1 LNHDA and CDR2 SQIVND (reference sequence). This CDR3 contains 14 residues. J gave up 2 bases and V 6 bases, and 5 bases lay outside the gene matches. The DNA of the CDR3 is TGTGCCAGTAGCCAGGACAGGGGTCCCTACGAGCAGTACTTC. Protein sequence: CASSQDRGPYEQYF.

As DNA, the CDR3 is TGTGCCATCAGTGCACGGGGGGCCACAGATACGCAGTATTTT. Encoded protein: CAISARGATDTQYF. This sequence joins TRBV10-3 and TRBJ2-3; maybe TRBD2 (7 bases). With 4 bases removed from V and 2 bases from J, the gap between germline ends came to 10 bases. In germline, CDR1 is ENHRY, CDR2 SYGVKD. This CDR3 comprises 14 residues.

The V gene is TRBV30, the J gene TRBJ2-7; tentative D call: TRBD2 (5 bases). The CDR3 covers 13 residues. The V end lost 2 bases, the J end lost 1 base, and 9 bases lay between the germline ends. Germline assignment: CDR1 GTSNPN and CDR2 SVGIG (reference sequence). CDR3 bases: TGTGCCTGGAGTTTCGGGAAATCCTACGAGCAGTACTTC. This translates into CAWSFGKSYEQYF.

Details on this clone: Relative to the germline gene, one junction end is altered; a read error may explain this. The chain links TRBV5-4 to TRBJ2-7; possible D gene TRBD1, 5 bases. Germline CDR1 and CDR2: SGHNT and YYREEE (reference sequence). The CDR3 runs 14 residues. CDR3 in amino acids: CASSFRGGRLEHYF. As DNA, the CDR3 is TGTGCCAGCAGCTTTAGGGGCGGAAGGTTGGAGCACTACTTC.

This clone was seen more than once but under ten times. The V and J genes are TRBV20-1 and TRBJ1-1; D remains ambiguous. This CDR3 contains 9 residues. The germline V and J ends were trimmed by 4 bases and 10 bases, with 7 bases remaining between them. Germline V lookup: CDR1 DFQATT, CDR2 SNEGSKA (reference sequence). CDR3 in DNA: TGCAGTGCTATCCCGGGAGCTTTCTTT. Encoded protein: CSAIPGAFF.

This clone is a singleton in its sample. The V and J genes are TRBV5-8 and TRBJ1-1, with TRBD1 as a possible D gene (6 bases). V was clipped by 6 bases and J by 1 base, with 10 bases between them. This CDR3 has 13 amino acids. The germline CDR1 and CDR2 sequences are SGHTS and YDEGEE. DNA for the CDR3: TGTGCCAGCATTCGGACAGCGAACACTGAAGCTTTCTTT. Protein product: CASIRTANTEAFF.

CDR3 amino acids: CASKTEGGARSVYTF. The CDR3 DNA reads as TGTGCCAGCAAAACCGAAGGGGGGGCGCGTTCTGTCTACACCTTC. The chain couples TRBV6-5 to TRBJ1-2; the D gene is possibly TRBD1 (6 bases). Trimming shortened V by 7 bases and J by 10 bases, and 25 bases separated the two germline ends. Germline CDR1 and CDR2: MNHEY and SVGAGI. This CDR3 is 15 amino acids long.

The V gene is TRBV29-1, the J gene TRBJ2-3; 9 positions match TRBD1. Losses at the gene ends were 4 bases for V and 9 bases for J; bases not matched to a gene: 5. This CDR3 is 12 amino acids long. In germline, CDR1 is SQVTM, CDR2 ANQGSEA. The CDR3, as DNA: TGCAGCGTTGGGACAGGGGTAGGAACGCAGTATTTT. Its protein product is CSVGTGVGTQYF.

The CDR3 here is CASSLDSTYGYTF. CDR3 DNA sequence: TGTGCCAGCTCATTGGACAGTACCTATGGCTACACCTTC. The J gene is TRBJ1-2, the V gene TRBV18; TRBD1 is a possible D gene (6 bases). Germline V gene lookup returns CDR1 KGHSH and CDR2 LQKENI. Deletions cut 5 bases from V and 4 bases from J, with 11 bases between. The CDR3 extends over 13 amino acids.

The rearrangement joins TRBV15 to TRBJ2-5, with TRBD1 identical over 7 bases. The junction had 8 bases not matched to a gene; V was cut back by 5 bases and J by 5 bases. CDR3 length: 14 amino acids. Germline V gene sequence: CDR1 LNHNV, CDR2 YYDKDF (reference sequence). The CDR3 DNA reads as TGTGCCACCAGCTGGAGAAGGGGGCGGGAGACCCAGTACTTC. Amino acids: CATSWRRGRETQYF.

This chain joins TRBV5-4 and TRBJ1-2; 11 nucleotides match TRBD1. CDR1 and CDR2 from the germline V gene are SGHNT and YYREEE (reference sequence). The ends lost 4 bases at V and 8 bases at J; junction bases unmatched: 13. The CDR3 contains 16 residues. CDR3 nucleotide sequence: TGTGCCAGCAGCCACCCAGTGGACAGGGGGCAAGGCGGCTACACCTTC. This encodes CASSHPVDRGQGGYTF. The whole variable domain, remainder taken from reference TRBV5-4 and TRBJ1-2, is ETGVTQSPTHLIKTRGQQVTLRCSSQSGHNTVSWYQQALGQGPQFIFQYYREEENGRGNFPPRFSGLQFPNYSSELNVNALELDDSALYLCASSHPVDRGQGGYTFGSGTRLTVV.

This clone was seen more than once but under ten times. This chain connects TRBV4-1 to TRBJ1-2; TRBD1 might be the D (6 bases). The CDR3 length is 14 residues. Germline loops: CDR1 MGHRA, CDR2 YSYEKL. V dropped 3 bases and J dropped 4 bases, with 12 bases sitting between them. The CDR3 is CASSHPQGTYGYTF. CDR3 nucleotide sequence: TGCGCCAGCAGCCATCCACAGGGCACCTATGGCTACACCTTC.

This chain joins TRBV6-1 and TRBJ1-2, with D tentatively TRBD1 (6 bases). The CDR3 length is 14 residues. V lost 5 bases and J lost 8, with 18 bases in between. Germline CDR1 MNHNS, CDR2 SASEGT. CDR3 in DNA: TGTGCCAGCAGTTTGACAGGCGCCCGTTGGGGCTACACCTTC. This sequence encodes CASSLTGARWGYTF.

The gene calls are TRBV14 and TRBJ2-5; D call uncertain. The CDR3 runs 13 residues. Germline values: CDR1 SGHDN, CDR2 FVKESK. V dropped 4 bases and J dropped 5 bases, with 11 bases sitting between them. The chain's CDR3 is CASSLARWETQYF. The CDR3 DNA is TGTGCCAGCAGCCTCGCTCGGTGGGAGACCCAGTACTTC.

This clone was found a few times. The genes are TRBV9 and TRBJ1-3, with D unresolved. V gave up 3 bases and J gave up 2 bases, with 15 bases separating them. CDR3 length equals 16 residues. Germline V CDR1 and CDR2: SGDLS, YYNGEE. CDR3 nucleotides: TGTGCCAGCAGCGAAACTTTATTAGCGGCTGGAAACACCATATATTTT. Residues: CASSETLLAAGNTIYF. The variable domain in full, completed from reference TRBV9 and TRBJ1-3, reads DSGVTQTPKHLITATGQRVTLRCSPRSGDLSVYWYQQSLDQGLQFLIQYYNGEERAKGNILERFSAQQFPDLHSELNLSSLELGDSALYFCASSETLLAAGNTIYFGEGSWLTVV.

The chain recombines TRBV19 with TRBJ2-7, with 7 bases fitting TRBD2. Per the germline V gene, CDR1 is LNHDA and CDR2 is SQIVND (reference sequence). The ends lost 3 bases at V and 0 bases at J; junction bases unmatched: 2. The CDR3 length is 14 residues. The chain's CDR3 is CASSIGRDSYEQYF. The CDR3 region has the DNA TGTGCCAGTAGTATTGGGAGGGACTCCTACGAGCAGTACTTC.

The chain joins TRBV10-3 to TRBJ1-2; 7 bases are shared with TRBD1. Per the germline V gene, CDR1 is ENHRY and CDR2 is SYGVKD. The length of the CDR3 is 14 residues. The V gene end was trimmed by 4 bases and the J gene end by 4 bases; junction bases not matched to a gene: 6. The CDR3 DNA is TGTGCCATCAGTGGGCCAGGGGGTAGCTATGGCTACACCTTC. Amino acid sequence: CAISGPGGSYGYTF.

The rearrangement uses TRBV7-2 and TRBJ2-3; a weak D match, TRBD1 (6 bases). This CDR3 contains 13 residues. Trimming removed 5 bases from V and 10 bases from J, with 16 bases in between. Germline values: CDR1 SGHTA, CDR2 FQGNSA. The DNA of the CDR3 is TGTGCCAGCAGCCGGGACACCTCGCCGCCGCAGTATTTT. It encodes CASSRDTSPPQYF.

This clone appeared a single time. CDR3 protein: CASRDRVLGYTF. The CDR3 DNA is TGTGCCAGCAGGGACAGGGTCCTTGGCTACACCTTC. The genes are TRBV5-6 and TRBJ1-2; 8 bases align to TRBD1. Unmatched junction bases numbered 4, after V lost 5 bases and J lost 7 bases. The CDR3 has 12 amino acids. Looked up from germline, CDR1 is SGHDT and CDR2 is YYEEEE.

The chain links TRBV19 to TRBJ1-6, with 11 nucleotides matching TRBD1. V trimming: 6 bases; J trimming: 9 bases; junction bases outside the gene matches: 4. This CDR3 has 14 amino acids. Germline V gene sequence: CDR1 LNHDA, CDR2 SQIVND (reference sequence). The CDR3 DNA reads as TGTGCCAGTAGCGGACAGGGGGCGCCTTCACCCCTCCACTTT. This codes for CASSGQGAPSPLHF.

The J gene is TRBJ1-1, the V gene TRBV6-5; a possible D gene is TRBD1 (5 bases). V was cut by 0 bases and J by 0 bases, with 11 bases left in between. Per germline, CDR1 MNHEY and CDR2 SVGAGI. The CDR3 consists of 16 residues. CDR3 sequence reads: CASSYSMGGMNTEAFF. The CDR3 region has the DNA TGTGCCAGCAGTTACTCAATGGGGGGGATGAACACTGAAGCTTTCTTT.

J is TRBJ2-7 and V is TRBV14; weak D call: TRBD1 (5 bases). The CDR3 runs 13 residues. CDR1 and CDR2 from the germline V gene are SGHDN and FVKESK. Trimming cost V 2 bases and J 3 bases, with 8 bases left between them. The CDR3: CASSQPGIYEQYF. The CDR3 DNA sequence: TGTGCCAGCAGCCAACCAGGGATCTACGAGCAGTACTTC.

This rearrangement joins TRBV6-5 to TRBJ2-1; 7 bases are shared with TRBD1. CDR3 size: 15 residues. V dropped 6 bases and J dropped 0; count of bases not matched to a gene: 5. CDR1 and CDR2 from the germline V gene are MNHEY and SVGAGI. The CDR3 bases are TGTGCCAGCAGACAGGGGTCAAGCTCCTACAATGAGCAGTTCTTC. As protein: CASRQGSSSYNEQFF.

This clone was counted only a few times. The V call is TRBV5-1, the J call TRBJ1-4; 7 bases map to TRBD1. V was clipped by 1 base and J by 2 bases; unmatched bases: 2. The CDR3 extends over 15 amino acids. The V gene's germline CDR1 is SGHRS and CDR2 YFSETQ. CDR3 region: CASSLLGGTNEKLFF. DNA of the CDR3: TGCGCCAGCAGCTTGCTAGGGGGCACTAATGAAAAACTGTTTTTT.

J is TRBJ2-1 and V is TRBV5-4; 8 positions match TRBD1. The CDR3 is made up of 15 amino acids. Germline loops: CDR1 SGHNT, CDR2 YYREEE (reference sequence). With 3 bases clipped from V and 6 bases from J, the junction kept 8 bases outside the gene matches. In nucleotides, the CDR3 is TGTGCCAGCAGCTCCGGAGGACAGGGACGCAATGAGCAGTTCTTC. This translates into CASSSGGQGRNEQFF. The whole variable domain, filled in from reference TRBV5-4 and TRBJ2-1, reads ETGVTQSPTHLIKTRGQQVTLRCSSQSGHNTVSWYQQALGQGPQFIFQYYREEENGRGNFPPRFSGLQFPNYSSELNVNALELDDSALYLCASSSGGQGRNEQFFGPGTRLTVL.

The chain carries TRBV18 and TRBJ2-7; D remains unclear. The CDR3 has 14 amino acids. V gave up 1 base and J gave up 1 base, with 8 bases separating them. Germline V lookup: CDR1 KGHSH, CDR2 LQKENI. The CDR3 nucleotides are TGTGCCAGCTCACCACGGCCAGAATCCTACGAGCAGTACTTC. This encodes CASSPRPESYEQYF.

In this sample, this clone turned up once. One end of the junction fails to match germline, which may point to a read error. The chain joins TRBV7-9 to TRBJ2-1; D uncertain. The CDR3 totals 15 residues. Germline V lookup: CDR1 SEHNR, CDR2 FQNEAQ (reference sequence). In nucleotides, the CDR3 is TGTGCCAGCAGCCCCTCCGAGTACTCCTCCAATGAGCAGTTCTTC. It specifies CASSPSEYSSNEQFF.

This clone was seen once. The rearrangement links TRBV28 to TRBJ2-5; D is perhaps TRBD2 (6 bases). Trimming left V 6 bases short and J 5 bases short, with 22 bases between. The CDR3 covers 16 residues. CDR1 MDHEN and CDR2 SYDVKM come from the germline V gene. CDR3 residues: CASSEIQEGMGETQYF. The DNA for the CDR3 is TGTGCCAGCAGCGAAATCCAGGAGGGGATGGGGGAGACCCAGTACTTC.